What follows describes a single TCR beta chain. Both 60 Vbeta primers and 13 Jbeta primers went into the PCR. Repertoires were generated with immunoSEQ multiplex PCR, while TCRdb's copy carries only in-frame clones and drops some. The sample lists more than 85,000 clones; approximately 87% were seen once. These data are taken from a study of cytomegalovirus exposure and HLA in healthy donors. The V gene lost 7 bases and the J gene lost 1 base, with 20 bases spanning the gap. Germline assignment: CDR1 SGHTA and CDR2 FQGNSA. This CDR3 region has 18 residues. This receptor was taken from a man aged 40-49 years in good health and CMV-seronegative. The chain has TRBV7-2 and TRBJ2-6, with a possible D match to TRBD1 (7 bases). Sequenced sample: PBMCs. CDR3 bases: TGTGCCAGCACTAGAAGGAGGGGGCAGGGGTCTGGGGCCAACGTCCTGACTTTC. Its protein is CASTRRRGQGSGANVLTF.